This T cell receptor (beta chain) was recovered during a study of beta chain features in type 1 diabetes (dated by TCRdb to 2017 to 2018). At the level of the whole study: Mean age, gender distribution, total cell number and subset yield did not differ between patients and healthy donors. A total of 100 million to 110 million sorted cells were examined across all samples, and a strong correlation was observed between cell number per subset and RNA yield. The study compared the TCRB repertoires of sorted circulating CD4+ T cell subsets in recently diagnosed type 1 diabetes patients with those in matched healthy donors. Naive and central memory subsets were obtained from all 30 or so donors, but regulatory and stem cell-like memory subsets were isolated from only 8 patients and roughly 8 healthy donors.

The entire amount of isolated RNA was reverse transcribed using the High Capacity cDNA Reverse Transcription Kit, so the sequenced TCRB transcripts were expressed ones. Deep immunoSEQ sequencing was performed on naive, central memory and regulatory T cell samples, with an average of approximately 3.9 million total reads per sample. Sorted cells were lysed in RLT buffer, and RNA was extracted using DNase-treated RNeasy Micro or Mini kits according to cell number. Each cell subset was processed separately to prevent cross-contamination, with patient and healthy donor samples processed together. Using the immunoSEQ multiplex PCR, TCRB sequences were amplified from cDNA into 87-bp fragments spanning the CDR3 region. Sequencing of the amplicons was done on the Illumina HiSeq platform. The paper's data handling went like this. Synthetic template baselines were used to correct PCR bias computationally, reads within Hamming distance 2 were collapsed together, and singletons that could not be merged were discarded. By aligning reads against IMGT, V, D and J genes, CDR3 length, and insertions or deletions at six rearrangement sites were assigned. Within each subset, clonotype counts were normalized to the number of sorted cells before true diversity and Gini coefficients were calculated with the tcR R package. The overlap coefficient, calculated on TCRB nucleotide sequences, was used to measure repertoire sharing. The table comes from immuneACCESS by way of TCRdb, which keeps in-frame sequences with V and J called. Part of the clones is missing from these tables; in studies checked, under half for an unresolved V gene and the rest for unknown reasons. The DNA was the basis for D and trimming; V, J and clone size are from that table. The sample table holds 140,000 or so clones, of which nearly 9.5% were seen once. The ten largest clones capture 0.6% to 0.85% of the sample.

Note on this clone: Its antigen is still unknown. Base qualities are not recorded, but no much larger clone differs from it by a single base.

CDR1 and CDR2, looked up from the germline V gene, are SGHTS and YDEGEE. Relative to germline, V is 1 base shorter and J is 5 bases shorter, with 10 bases between their ends. Spanning cysteine to phenylalanine, the CDR3 consists of 14 amino acids. Only CDR3 DNA remains: 42 bases, in frame from the first base. Results and caveats for the whole study, not just this receptor: In all four CD4+ subsets, TCRB CDR3 length was moderately but significantly shorter in type 1 diabetes patients. PCR might favor shorter templates, but patient and control samples were amplified and corrected together, so any skew would affect both groups equally. Only small numbers of individuals were included in the HLA sub-analyses, which left unresolved whether HLA type had any influence on TCRB rearrangement. Naive, central memory and regulatory TCRB repertoires appeared to be more similar among patients than among healthy donors. At VDJ recombination sites, patients with type 1 diabetes made fewer insertions and deleted more nucleotides, a pattern implying thymic rearrangement abnormalities. Because cDNA was sequenced instead of genomic DNA, activated cells with high expression could be over-represented, although the groups did not differ in activation or CD3 levels.

Each donor gave one peripheral blood draw, approximately 100 mL on average, collected into heparinised tubes. A BD FACSAria II was used to sort naive, central memory, regulatory and stem cell-like memory CD4+ T cells with a panel that included CD45RO, CCR7, CD25, CD127, CD95 and CD27. All sorted populations exceeded 95% purity. Right away, PBMCs were isolated by Lymphoprep density gradient centrifugation and were stained directly, with no culture step. Samples were stained and sorted in pairs, with one healthy donor and one patient per experiment, so that batch effects were minimized. The V gene is TRBV5-8 and the J gene is TRBJ2-1; TRBD2 is a possible D gene, resting on 5 matching bases. The receptor was derived from a man between 18 and 29 years old in good health. The specimen was central memory CD4+ T cells from blood. The DNA is as follows: TGTGCCAGCAGCTTGACACCGGGAAACAATGAGCAGTTCTTC. Translated, this is CASSLTPGNNEQFF.